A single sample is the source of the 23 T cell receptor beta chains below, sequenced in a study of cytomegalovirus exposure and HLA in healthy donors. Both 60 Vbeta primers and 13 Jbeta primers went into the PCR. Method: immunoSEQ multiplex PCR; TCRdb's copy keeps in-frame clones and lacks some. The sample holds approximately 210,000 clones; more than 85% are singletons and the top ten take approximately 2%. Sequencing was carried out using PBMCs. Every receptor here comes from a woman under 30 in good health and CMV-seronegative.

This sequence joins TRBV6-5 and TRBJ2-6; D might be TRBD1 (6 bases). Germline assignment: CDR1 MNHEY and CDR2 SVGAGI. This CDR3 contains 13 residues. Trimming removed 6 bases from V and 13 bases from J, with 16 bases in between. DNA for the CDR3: TGTGCCAGCAGACTCCGGACAGTCCAAGTCCTGACTTTC. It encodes CASRLRTVQVLTF.

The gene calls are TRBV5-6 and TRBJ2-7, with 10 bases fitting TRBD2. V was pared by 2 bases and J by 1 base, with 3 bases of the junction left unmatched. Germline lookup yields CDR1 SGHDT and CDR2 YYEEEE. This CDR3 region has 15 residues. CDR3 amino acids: CASSFRTSGSYEQYF. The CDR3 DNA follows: TGTGCCAGCAGCTTTCGGACTAGCGGTTCCTACGAGCAGTACTTC.

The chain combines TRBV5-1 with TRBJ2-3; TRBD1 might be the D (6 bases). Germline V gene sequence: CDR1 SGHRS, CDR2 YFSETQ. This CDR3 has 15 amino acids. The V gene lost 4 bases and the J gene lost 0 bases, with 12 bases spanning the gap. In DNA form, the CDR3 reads TGCGCCAGCAGCGTGCAGGGGTTTAGCACAGATACGCAGTATTTT. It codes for CASSVQGFSTDTQYF.

The CDR3 DNA reads as TGTGCCAGCAGCCGCAAGGGCGGGAGACGCGATGAGCAGTTCTTC. Amino acid sequence: CASSRKGGRRDEQFF. V gene TRBV5-4 combines with J gene TRBJ2-1, with 7 bases aligning to TRBD2. Germline CDR1 reads SGHNT; CDR2 reads YYREEE (reference sequence). This CDR3 region has 15 residues. J lost 8 bases, V lost 4 bases, and 12 bases had no gene match. The variable domain in full, with the rest retrieved from reference TRBV5-4 and TRBJ2-1, is ETGVTQSPTHLIKTRGQQVTLRCSSQSGHNTVSWYQQALGQGPQFIFQYYREEENGRGNFPPRFSGLQFPNYSSELNVNALELDDSALYLCASSRKGGRRDEQFFGPGTRLTVL.

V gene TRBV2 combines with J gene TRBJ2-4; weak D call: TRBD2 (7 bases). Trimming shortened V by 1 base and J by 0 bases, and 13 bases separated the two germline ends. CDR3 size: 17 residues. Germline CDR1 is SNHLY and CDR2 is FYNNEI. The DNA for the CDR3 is TGTGCCAGCAGTGAAGGGGGGGGGCTTCTAGCCAAAAACATTCAGTACTTC. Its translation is CASSEGGGLLAKNIQYF.

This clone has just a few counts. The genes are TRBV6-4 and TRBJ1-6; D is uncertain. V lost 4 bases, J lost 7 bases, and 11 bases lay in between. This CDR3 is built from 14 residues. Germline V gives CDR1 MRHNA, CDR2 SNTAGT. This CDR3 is CASSVSPGNSPLHF. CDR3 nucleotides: TGTGCCAGCAGTGTTTCCCCGGGGAATTCACCCCTCCACTTT.

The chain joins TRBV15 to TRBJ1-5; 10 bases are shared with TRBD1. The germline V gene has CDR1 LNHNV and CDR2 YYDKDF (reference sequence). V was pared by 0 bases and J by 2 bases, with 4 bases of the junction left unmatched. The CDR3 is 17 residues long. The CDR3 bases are TGTGCCACCAGCAGAGACCTAGGGACAGGGGGCAATCAGCCCCAGCATTTT. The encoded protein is CATSRDLGTGGNQPQHF.

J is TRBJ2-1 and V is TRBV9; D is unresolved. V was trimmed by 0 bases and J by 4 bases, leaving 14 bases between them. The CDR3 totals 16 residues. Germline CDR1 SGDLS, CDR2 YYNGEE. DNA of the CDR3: TGTGCCAGCAGCGTAGGTGAGGTAAATAGGTACAATGAGCAGTTCTTC. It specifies CASSVGEVNRYNEQFF.

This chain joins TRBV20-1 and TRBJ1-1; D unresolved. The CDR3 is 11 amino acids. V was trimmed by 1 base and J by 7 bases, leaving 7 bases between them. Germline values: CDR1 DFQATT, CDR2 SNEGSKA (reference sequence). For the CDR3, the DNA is TGCAGTGCTAGAGGCGGGATTGAAGCTTTCTTT. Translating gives CSARGGIEAFF.

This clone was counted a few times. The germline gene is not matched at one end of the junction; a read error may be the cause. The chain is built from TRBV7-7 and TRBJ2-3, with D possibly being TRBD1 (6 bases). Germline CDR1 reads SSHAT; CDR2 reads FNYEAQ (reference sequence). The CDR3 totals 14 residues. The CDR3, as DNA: TGTGCTAGCAGCTTGACAGGTAGCACAGATACGCAGTATTTT. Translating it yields CASSLTGSTDTQYF.

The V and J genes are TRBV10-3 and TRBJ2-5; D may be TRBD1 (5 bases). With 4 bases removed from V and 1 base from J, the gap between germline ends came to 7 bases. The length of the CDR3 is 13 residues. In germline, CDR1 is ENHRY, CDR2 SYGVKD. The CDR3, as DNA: TGTGCCATCAGTGGACAGTCCCAAGAGACCCAGTACTTC. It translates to CAISGQSQETQYF.

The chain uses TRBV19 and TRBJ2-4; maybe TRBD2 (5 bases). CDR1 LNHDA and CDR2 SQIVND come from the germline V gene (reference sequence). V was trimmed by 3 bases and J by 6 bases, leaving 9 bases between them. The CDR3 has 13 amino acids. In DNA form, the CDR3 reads TGTGCCAGTAGTATGGGGAGTGGAAACATTCAGTACTTC. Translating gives CASSMGSGNIQYF.

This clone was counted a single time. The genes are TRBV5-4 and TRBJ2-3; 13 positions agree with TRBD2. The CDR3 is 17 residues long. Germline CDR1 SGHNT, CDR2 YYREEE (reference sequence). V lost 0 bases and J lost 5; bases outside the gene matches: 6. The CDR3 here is CASSLGTSGGLVDTQYF. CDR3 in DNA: TGTGCCAGCAGCTTGGGGACTAGCGGGGGCTTGGTAGATACGCAGTATTTT.

CDR3 nucleotide sequence: TGTGCCAGCAGCCGCGACAGTGGACAAGAGACCCAGTACTTC. It codes for CASSRDSGQETQYF. The genes are TRBV4-2 and TRBJ2-5; D possibly corresponds to TRBD1 (5 bases). V lost 4 bases and J lost 2, with 11 bases in between. This CDR3 region has 14 residues. The germline V gene encodes CDR1 LGHNA and CDR2 YNFKEQ.

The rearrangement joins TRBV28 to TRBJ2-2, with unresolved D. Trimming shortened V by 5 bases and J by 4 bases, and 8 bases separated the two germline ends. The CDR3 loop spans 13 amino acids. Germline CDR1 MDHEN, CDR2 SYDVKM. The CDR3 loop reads CASSPGSTGELFF. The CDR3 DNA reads TGTGCCAGCAGTCCCGGTTCCACCGGGGAGCTGTTTTTT.

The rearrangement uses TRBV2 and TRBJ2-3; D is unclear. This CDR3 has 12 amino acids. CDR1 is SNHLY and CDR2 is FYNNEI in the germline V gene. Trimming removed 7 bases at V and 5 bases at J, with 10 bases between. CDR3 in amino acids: CASTGDGDTQYF. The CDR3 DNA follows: TGTGCCAGCACCGGAGATGGAGATACGCAGTATTTT.

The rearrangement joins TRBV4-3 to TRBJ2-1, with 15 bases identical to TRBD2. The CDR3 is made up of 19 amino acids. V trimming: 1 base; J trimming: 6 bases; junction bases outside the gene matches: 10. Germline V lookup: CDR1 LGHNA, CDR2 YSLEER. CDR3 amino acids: CASSQVSWGTSGRSNEQFF. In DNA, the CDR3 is TGCGCCAGCAGCCAAGTATCGTGGGGGACTAGCGGGAGGAGCAATGAGCAGTTCTTC.

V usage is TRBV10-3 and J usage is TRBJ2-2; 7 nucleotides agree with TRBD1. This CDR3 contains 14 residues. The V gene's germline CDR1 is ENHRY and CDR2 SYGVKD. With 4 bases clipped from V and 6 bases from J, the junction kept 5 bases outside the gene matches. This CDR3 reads CAISGVDRPGELFF. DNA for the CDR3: TGTGCCATCAGTGGCGTGGACAGGCCCGGGGAGCTGTTTTTT.

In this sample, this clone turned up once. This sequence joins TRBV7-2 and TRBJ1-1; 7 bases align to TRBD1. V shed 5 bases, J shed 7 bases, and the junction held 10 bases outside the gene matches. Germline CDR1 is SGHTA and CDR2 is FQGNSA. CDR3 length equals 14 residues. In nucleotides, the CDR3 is TGTGCCAGCAGCCTCCTCAGGACAGGCGGTGAAGCTTTCTTT. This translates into CASSLLRTGGEAFF.

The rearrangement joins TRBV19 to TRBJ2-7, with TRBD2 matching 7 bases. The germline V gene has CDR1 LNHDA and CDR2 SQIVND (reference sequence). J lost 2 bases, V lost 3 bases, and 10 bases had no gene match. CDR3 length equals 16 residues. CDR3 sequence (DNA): TGTGCCAGTAGTATGGATTCTAGCGGCCCTGCCTACGAGCAGTACTTC. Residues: CASSMDSSGPAYEQYF. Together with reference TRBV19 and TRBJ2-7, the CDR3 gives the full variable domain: DGGITQSPKYLFRKEGQNVTLSCEQNLNHDAMYWYRQDPGQGLRLIYYSQIVNDFQKGDIAEGYSVSREKKESFPLTVTSAQKNPTAFYLCASSMDSSGPAYEQYFGPGTRLTVT.

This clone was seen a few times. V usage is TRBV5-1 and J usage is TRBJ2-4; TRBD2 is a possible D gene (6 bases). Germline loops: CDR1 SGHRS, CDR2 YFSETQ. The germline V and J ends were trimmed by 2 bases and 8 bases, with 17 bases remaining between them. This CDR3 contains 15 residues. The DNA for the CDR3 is TGCGCCAGCAGCTTTTCGCGGGATATCTTGGACATTCAGTACTTC. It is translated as CASSFSRDILDIQYF.

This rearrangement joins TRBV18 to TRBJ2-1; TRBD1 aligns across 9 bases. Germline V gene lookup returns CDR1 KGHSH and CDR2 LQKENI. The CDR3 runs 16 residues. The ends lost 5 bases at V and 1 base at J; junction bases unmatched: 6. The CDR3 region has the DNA TGTGCCAGCTCAGTGTCCGGGACAGGGTCCTACAATGAGCAGTTCTTC. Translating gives CASSVSGTGSYNEQFF.

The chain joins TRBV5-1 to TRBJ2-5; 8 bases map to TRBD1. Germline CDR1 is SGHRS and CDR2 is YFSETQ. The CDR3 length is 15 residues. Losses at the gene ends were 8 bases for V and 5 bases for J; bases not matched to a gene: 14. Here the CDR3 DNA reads TGCGCCAGTCACACGGTACCAGGGGGCCGGGAGACCCAGTACTTC. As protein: CASHTVPGGRETQYF.